Listed here are 14 T cell receptor beta chains from one sample, sequenced in a study of Ad26.COV2.S vaccination and SARS-CoV-2 variants. The data were produced by immunoSEQ multiplex PCR, yet TCRdb's version contains in-frame clones alone and is incomplete. The table records 440,000 or so clones, around 93% of them present only once. Treatment noted: around 19 received Ad26.COV2.S at low or high dose, single or two shots; five or six received placebo; per-sample allocation not given. Sampling occurred on day 63 after the first vaccine or placebo injection. The material sequenced was peripheral blood, taken in a trial of Ad26.COV2.S vaccine versus placebo. The receptors here all came from a person between 18 and 65 years old who received the Ad26.COV2.S COVID-19 vaccine or a placebo.

A single count supports this clone. The chain recombines TRBV5-1 with TRBJ1-1; no reliable D call. Germline CDR1 is SGHRS and CDR2 is YFSETQ. The CDR3 has 14 residues. Trimming stripped 0 bases from V and 1 base from J, with 7 bases between. CDR3 sequence: CASSLDFPNTEAFF. The CDR3 bases are TGCGCCAGCAGCTTGGATTTCCCGAACACTGAAGCTTTCTTT.

The chain recombines TRBV9 with TRBJ1-1, with D perhaps TRBD1 (5 bases). Germline V CDR1 and CDR2: SGDLS, YYNGEE. There are 13 residues in the CDR3. Trimming took 4 bases from V and 1 from J, leaving 8 bases between them. CDR3 nucleotides: TGTGCCAGCAGCAGGGACTGGAACACTGAAGCTTTCTTT. It codes for CASSRDWNTEAFF. Filled out from reference TRBV9 and TRBJ1-1, the complete variable domain reads DSGVTQTPKHLITATGQRVTLRCSPRSGDLSVYWYQQSLDQGLQFLIQYYNGEERAKGNILERFSAQQFPDLHSELNLSSLELGDSALYFCASSRDWNTEAFFGQGTRLTVV.

This chain links TRBV20-1 with TRBJ2-7; D might be TRBD1 (6 bases). The CDR3 has 14 residues. The germline gives CDR1 DFQATT, CDR2 SNEGSKA (reference sequence). V was shortened by 3 bases and J by 0 bases, with 12 bases between the two germline ends. CDR3 bases: TGCAGTGCTAGTCACCCAGGGGACTCCTACGAGCAGTACTTC. Translated: CSASHPGDSYEQYF.

This chain uses TRBV6-5 with TRBJ2-2; 9 bases agree with TRBD1. Germline assignment: CDR1 MNHEY and CDR2 SVGAGI. J lost 4 bases, V lost 6 bases, and 6 bases had no gene match. The CDR3 spans 15 residues. The CDR3 loop is CASRSTGGITGELFF. CDR3 in DNA: TGTGCCAGCAGATCGACAGGGGGTATCACCGGGGAGCTGTTTTTT.

V usage is TRBV7-8 and J usage is TRBJ1-4; TRBD1 might be the D (6 bases). The CDR3 has 18 residues. From germline, CDR1 is SGHVS and CDR2 FQNEAQ. Trimming took off 0 bases at V and 5 bases at J, with 19 bases between the two ends. CDR3 residues: CASSLALYEGTLNEKLFF. Here the CDR3 DNA reads TGTGCCAGCAGCTTAGCGCTCTATGAAGGGACACTAAATGAAAAACTGTTTTTT.

On this clone itself: A junction boundary mismatches the germline segment, possibly from a read error. The chain is built from TRBV28 and TRBJ2-1; D gene uncertain. CDR1 is MDHEN and CDR2 is SYDVKM in the germline V gene. There are 13 residues in the CDR3. The CDR3 DNA is TGTGCCAGCAGCTTATGGGGAAACAATGAGCAGTTCTTC. Its translation is CASSLWGNNEQFF.

V usage is TRBV10-3 and J usage is TRBJ2-6, with 8 nucleotides matching TRBD1. Losses at the gene ends were 7 bases for V and 0 bases for J; bases not matched to a gene: 5. Germline lookup yields CDR1 ENHRY and CDR2 SYGVKD. This CDR3 is 16 amino acids long. The CDR3 loop is CAITGQGSSGANVLTF. In nucleotides, the CDR3 is TGTGCCATCACCGGACAGGGTTCCTCTGGGGCCAACGTCCTGACTTTC.

V usage is TRBV19 and J usage is TRBJ1-5; 9 nucleotides match TRBD1. V was pared by 4 bases and J by 7 bases, with 11 bases of the junction left unmatched. This CDR3 region has 16 residues. Germline V CDR1 and CDR2: LNHDA, SQIVND (reference sequence). The CDR3 DNA is TGTGCCAGTAGTAACTCCCCGGGACAGGGAAACCAGCCCCAGCATTTT. Translation: CASSNSPGQGNQPQHF.

Turning to this clone: This specimen includes other DNA sequences encoding the same CDR3. V and J are TRBV12-3 or TRBV12-4 and TRBJ2-2; D is unresolved. Trimming took off 3 bases at V and 9 bases at J, with 8 bases between the two ends. CDR3 length equals 12 residues. For the CDR3, the DNA is TGTGCCAGCAGTTTTCTTGTGAGGGAGCTGTTTTTT. It is translated as CASSFLVRELFF.

V is TRBV5-3 and J is TRBJ1-2; no reliable D call. TRBV5-3 is placed among ORFs of uncertain function. This CDR3 contains 15 residues. V gave up 4 bases and J gave up 0 bases, with 13 bases separating them. This chain's CDR3 is CARSLARGSNYGYTF. In nucleotides, the CDR3 is TGTGCCAGAAGCCTGGCGCGGGGATCTAACTATGGCTACACCTTC.

This clone was counted a few times. The chain couples TRBV4-1 to TRBJ1-6; perhaps TRBD1 as D (6 bases). This CDR3 contains 16 residues. Germline CDR1 is MGHRA and CDR2 is YSYEKL. Trimming took off 3 bases at V and 7 bases at J, with 16 bases between the two ends. CDR3 nucleotide sequence: TGCGCCAGCAGCCATTCTCCTGGACAGCCAAATTCACCCCTCCACTTT. Amino acid sequence: CASSHSPGQPNSPLHF.

This CDR3 is CSVLSNPRTVNNREQFF. CDR3 DNA sequence: TGCAGCGTTTTATCCAACCCTCGGACAGTCAACAACAGGGAGCAGTTCTTC. The chain recombines TRBV29-1 with TRBJ2-1; tentatively, D is TRBD1 (6 bases). V was trimmed by 5 bases and J by 10 bases, leaving 30 bases between them. CDR1 and CDR2 (germline): SQVTM, ANQGSEA. This CDR3 spans 17 amino acids.

This sequence joins TRBV19 and TRBJ1-4, with 8 bases aligning to TRBD1. Germline trimming cut 3 bases from V and 0 bases from J; bases unmatched to any gene: 3. The CDR3 runs to 16 residues. Per germline, CDR1 LNHDA and CDR2 SQIVND (reference sequence). The DNA for the CDR3 is TGTGCCAGTAGTATTCTACAGGGGGCAACTAATGAAAAACTGTTTTTT. Its protein is CASSILQGATNEKLFF.

This rearrangement joins TRBV15 to TRBJ2-7; 11 nucleotides align to TRBD1. This CDR3 contains 16 residues. CDR1 and CDR2 (germline): LNHNV, YYDKDF (reference sequence). Trimming removed 1 base from V and 4 bases from J; junction bases left unmatched: 6. CDR3 protein: CATSRGGDRGFYEQYF. The CDR3, as DNA: TGTGCCACCAGCAGAGGCGGGGACAGGGGGTTTTACGAGCAGTACTTC.